The T cell receptor beta chain described here comes from a study of blood T cell repertoires in COVID-19. Study-wide context: Samples came from the United States, Italy and Spain, spanning acute and convalescent COVID-19. T cells, B-cell-depleted T cells, or PBMCs supplied cDNA or gDNA.

Generated by immunoSEQ multiplex PCR, the TCRdb table keeps only in-frame clones and is missing some. The sample records hundreds of thousands of clones, 88% being singletons. Cohort assignment relied on participant-reported clinical history. Trimming removed 8 bases from V and 7 bases from J; junction bases left unmatched: 10. The CDR3 length is 15 residues. CDR1 and CDR2 (germline): MNHEY, SMNVEV (reference sequence). This TCR came from a woman in her thirties or forties with acute COVID-19. The chain recombines TRBV27 with TRBJ2-7; TRBD2 matches at 14 bases. Sequenced input: PBMCs or T cells enriched from blood (not recorded which). As DNA, the CDR3 is TGTGCCAGCCGTCCGGGACTAGCGGGAGTTAGGGAGCAGTACTTC. It codes for CASRPGLAGVREQYF.